The rows below give T cell receptor beta chains drawn from one sample of a study of cytomegalovirus exposure and HLA in healthy donors. The repertoire was sequenced with immunoSEQ multiplex PCR; TCRdb's copy has only in-frame clones and lacks some. This table holds fewer than 110,000 clones, under 85% found once. Sequenced input: PBMCs. All receptors derive from a male donor in good health and CMV-seronegative. The conserved cysteine and the conserved F or W are not part of the CDR3 here.

>TRBV28
ASSPNRVGSTDTQY
>TRBV10-1
ASSFSGQSSYNEQF
>TRBV27
ATTPGGSYGQY
>TRBV4-1
ASSHYLRSTEAF
>TRBV19
ASSQIGSGSSYNEQF
>TRBV9
ASSVGLAGDEQY
>TRBV19
ASSIPPLNRAYEQY
>TRBV6-5
ASKAGGRRYEQY
>TRBV5-6
ASSSRGRSYEQY
>TRBV15
ATSHGRGNQPQH
>TRBV5-4
ASSLAGLSSYEQY
>TRBV10-3
AIRPGAGGIGNEQF
>TRBV7-9
ASSADGTGHEKLF
>TRBV18
ASSPRDTDTQY